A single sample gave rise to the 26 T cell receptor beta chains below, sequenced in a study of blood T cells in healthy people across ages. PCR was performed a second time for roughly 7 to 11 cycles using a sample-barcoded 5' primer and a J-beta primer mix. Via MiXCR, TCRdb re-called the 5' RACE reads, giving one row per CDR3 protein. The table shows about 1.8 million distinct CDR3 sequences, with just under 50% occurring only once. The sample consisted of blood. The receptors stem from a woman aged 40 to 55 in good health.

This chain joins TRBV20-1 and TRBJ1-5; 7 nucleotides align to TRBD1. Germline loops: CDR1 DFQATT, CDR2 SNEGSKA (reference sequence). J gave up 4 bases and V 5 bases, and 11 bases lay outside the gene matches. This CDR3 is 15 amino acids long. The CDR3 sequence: CSAGTGTELNQPQHF. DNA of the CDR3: TGCAGTGCTGGGACCGGGACAGAATTAAATCAGCCCCAGCATTTT.

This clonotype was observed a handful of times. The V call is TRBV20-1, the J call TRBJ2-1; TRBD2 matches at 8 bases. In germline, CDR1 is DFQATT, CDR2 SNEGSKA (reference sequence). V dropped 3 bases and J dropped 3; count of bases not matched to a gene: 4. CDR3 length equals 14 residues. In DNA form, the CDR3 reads TGCAGTGCTAGGCGGCTAGCGGGCTACAATGAGCAGTTCTTC. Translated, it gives CSARRLAGYNEQFF.

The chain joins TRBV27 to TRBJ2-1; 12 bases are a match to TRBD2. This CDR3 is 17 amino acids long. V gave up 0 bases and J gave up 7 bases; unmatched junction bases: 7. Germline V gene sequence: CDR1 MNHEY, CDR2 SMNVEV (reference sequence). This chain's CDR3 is CASSLSNPSGGANEQFF. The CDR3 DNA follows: TGTGCCAGCAGTTTATCTAATCCTAGCGGGGGGGCGAATGAGCAGTTCTTC.

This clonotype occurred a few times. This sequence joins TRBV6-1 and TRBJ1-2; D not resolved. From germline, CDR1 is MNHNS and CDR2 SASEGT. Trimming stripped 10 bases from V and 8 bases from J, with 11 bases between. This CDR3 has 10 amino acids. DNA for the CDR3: TGTGCCACCGAGAAACGGGGCTACACCTTC. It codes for CATEKRGYTF.

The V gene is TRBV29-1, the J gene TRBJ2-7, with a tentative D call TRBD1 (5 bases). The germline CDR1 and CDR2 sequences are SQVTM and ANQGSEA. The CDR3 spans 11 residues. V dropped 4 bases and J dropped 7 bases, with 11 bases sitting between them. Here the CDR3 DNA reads TGCAGCGTTGTCGTAAGGGGAGAGCAGTACTTC. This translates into CSVVVRGEQYF.

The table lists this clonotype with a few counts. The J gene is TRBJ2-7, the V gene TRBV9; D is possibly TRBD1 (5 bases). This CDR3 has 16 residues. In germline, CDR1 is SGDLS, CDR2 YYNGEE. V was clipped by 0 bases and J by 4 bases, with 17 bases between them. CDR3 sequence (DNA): TGTGCCAGCAGCGTAGATCTCGACAGAACCCGTTACGAGCAGTACTTC. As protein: CASSVDLDRTRYEQYF.

This chain's CDR3 is CASSLGIAGSNEQYF. CDR3 DNA sequence: TGTGCCAGCAGTTTGGGGATAGCAGGCTCCAATGAGCAGTACTTC. The chain couples TRBV12-3 or TRBV12-4 to TRBJ2-5; no clear D. The V and J ends lost 3 bases and 11 bases respectively, with 22 bases between them. The CDR3 extends over 15 amino acids.

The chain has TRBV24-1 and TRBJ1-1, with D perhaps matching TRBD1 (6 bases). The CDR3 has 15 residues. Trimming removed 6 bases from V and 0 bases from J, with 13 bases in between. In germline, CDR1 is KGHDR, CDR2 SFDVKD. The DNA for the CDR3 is TGTGCCACCAGTTCCGGGACATCCATGAACACTGAAGCTTTCTTT. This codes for CATSSGTSMNTEAFF.

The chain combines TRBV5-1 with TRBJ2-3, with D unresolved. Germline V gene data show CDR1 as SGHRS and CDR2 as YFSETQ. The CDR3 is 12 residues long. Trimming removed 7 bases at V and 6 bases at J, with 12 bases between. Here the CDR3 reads CASQTTWDTQYF. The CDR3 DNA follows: TGCGCCAGCCAAACTACTTGGGATACGCAGTATTTT. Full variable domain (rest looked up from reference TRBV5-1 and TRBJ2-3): KAGVTQTPRYLIKTRGQQVTLSCSPISGHRSVSWYQQTPGQGLQFLFEYFSETQRNKGNFPGRFSGRQFSNSRSEMNVSTLELGDSALYLCASQTTWDTQYFGPGTRLTVL.

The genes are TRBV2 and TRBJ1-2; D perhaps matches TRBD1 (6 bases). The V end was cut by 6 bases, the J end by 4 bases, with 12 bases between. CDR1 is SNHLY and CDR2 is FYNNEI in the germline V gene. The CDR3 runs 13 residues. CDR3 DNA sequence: TGTGCCAGCAGGAGGGGGGACGGCTATGGCTACACCTTC. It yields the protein CASRRGDGYGYTF.

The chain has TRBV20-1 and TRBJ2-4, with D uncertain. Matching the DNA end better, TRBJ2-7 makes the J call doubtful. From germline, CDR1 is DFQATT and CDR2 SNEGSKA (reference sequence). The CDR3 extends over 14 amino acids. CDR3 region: CSASPRVLGYEQYF. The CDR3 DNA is TGCAGTGCTAGCCCCAGAGTATTGGGGTACGAGCAGTACTTC.

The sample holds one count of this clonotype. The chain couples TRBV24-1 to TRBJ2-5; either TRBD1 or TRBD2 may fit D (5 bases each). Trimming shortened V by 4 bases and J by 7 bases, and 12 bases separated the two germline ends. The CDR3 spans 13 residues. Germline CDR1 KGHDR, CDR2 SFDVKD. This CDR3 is CATSEGTPGTQYF. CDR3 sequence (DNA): TGTGCCACCAGTGAAGGGACCCCAGGGACCCAGTACTTC.

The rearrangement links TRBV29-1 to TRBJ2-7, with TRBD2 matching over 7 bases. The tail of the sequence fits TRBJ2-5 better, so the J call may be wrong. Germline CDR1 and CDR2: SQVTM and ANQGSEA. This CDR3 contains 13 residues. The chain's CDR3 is CSYSRTSLETQYF. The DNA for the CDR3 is TGCAGCTATTCAAGGACTAGTTTAGAGACCCAGTACTTC.

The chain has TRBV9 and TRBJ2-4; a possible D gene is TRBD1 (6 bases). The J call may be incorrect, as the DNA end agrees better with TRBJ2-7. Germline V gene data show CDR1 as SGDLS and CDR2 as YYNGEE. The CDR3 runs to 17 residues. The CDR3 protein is CASSVDLPQGIRYEQYF. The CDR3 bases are TGTGCCAGCAGCGTAGATTTGCCCCAGGGGATTAGGTACGAGCAGTACTTC.

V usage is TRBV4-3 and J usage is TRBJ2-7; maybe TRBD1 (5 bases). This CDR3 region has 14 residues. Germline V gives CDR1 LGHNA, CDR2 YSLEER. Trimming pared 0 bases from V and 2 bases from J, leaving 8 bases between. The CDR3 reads CASSQEKGAYEQYF. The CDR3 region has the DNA TGCGCCAGCAGCCAAGAGAAAGGGGCCTACGAGCAGTACTTC.

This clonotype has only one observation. This CDR3 is CSARLGGGAKTQYF. The CDR3 coding sequence is TGCAGTGCTAGATTAGGCGGGGGGGCGAAGACCCAGTACTTC. The rearrangement joins TRBV20-1 to TRBJ2-5, with 9 bases identical to TRBD2. This CDR3 is 14 amino acids long. Germline lookup yields CDR1 DFQATT and CDR2 SNEGSKA (reference sequence). V shed 2 bases, J shed 6 bases, and the junction held 7 bases outside the gene matches.

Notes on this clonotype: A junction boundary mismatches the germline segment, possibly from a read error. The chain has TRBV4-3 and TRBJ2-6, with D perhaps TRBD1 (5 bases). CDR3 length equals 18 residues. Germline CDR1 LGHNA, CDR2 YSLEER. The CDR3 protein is CASSQDLSGFSGASVLTF. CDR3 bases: TGCGCCAGCAGCCAAGATCTTTCAGGCTTCTCTGGGGCCAGCGTCCTGACTTTC.

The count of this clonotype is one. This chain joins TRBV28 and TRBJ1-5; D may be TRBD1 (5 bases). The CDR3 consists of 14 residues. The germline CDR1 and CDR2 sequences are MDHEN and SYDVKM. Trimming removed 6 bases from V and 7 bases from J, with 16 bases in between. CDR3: CASRRGDSWQPQHF. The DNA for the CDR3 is TGTGCCAGCAGACGGGGGGATTCGTGGCAGCCCCAGCATTTT.

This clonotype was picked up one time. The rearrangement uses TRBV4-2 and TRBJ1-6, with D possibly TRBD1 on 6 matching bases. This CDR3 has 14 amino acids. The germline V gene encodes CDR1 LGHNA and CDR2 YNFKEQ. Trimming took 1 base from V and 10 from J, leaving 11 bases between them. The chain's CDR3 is CASSQAQDSSPLHF. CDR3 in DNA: TGTGCCAGCAGCCAAGCTCAGGACAGCTCACCCCTCCACTTT.

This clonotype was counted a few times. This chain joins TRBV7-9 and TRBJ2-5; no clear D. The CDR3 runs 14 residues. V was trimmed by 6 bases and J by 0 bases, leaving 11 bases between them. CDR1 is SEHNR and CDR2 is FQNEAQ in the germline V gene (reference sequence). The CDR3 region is CASRSGEYQETQYF. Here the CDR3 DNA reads TGTGCCAGCAGGTCAGGAGAGTACCAAGAGACCCAGTACTTC.

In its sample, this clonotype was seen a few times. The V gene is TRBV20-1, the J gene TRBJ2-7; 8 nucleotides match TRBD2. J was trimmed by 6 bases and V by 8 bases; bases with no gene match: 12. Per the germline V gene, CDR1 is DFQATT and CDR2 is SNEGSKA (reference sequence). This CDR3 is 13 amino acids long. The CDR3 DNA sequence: TGCAGTACCCATATCCCCGGGGGGGGCGAGCAGTACTTC. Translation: CSTHIPGGGEQYF.

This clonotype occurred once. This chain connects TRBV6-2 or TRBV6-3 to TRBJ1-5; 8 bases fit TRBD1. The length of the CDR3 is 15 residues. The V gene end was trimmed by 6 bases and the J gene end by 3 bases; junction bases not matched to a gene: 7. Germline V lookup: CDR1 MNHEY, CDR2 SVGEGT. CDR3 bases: TGTGCCAGCAGCCCAGGGGGCCCGATCAATCAGCCCCAGCATTTT. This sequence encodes CASSPGGPINQPQHF.

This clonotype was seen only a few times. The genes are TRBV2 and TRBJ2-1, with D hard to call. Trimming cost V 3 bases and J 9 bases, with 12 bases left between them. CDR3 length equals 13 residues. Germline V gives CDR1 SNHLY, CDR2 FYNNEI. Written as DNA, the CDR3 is TGTGCCAGCAGTGACTTTTCCGTACGTGAGCAGTTCTTC. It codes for CASSDFSVREQFF.

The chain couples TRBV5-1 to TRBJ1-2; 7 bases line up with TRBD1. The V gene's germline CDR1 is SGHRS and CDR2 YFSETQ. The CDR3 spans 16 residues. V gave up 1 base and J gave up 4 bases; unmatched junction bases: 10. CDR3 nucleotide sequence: TGCGCCAGCAGCTTGTCTACAGGGGATTTGGGCTATGGCTACACCTTC. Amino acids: CASSLSTGDLGYGYTF.

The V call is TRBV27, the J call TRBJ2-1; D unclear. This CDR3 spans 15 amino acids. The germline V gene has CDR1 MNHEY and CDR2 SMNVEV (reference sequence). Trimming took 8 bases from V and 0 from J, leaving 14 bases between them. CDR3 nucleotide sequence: TGTGCCAGCCGCCTAGGATGGAGCTCCTACAATGAGCAGTTCTTC. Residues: CASRLGWSSYNEQFF.

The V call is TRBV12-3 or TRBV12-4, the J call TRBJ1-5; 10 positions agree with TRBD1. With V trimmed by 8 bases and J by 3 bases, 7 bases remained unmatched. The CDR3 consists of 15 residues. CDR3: CASCETGGINQPQHF. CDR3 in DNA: TGTGCCAGCTGTGAGACAGGGGGCATCAATCAGCCCCAGCATTTT.